The table lists the clone carrying this TCR beta chain with a few counts. The data belong to a study of early T cells in non-severe SARS-CoV-2 infection. The wider study: Unpaired chains resulted from sequencing bulk RNA of unsorted whole blood.

Each CDR3 protein is one row after TCRdb ran MiXCR on the 5' RACE reads. The sample has 70,000 to 90,000 distinct CDR3 sequences, 12% seen once; the top ten hold around 3.6%. Input material: whole blood. This receptor was taken from an adult who was a healthcare worker with PCR-confirmed SARS-CoV-2 infection or an uninfected control (not recorded which).

For the CDR3, the DNA is TGTGCCAGCAGTTTCAAGTTAGTGGGGGCGCACGAGCAGTACTTC. Residues: CASSFKLVGAHEQYF. This chain connects TRBV27 to TRBJ2-7, with D possibly TRBD1 on 6 matching bases. Between the trimmed V and J ends, which lost 3 bases and 5 bases, there was a span of 17 bases. Germline V gene lookup returns CDR1 MNHEY and CDR2 SMNVEV (reference sequence). The CDR3 is 15 residues long.